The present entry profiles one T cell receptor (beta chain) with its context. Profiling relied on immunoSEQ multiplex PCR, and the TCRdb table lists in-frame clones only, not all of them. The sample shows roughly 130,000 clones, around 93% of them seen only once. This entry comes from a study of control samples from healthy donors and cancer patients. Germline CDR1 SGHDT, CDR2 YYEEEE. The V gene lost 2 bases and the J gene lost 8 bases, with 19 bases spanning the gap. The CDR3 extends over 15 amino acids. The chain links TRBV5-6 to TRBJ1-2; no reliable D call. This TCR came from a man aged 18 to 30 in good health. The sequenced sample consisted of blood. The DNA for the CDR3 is TGTGCCAGCAGCTTTGTGAAACCGTCGCTGGGGGGCTACACCTTC. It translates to CASSFVKPSLGGYTF.